The rows below give T cell receptor beta chains drawn from one sample of a study of blood T cells in healthy people across ages. Each CDR3 protein is one row after TCRdb ran MiXCR on the 5' RACE reads. This table holds approximately 1.5 million distinct CDR3 sequences, approximately 32% found once. The sequenced sample was blood. The receptor set was obtained from a woman younger than 45 in good health. The CDR3 runs from the conserved cysteine through the conserved F or W. D genes are given only for firm matches. Rows give clone size only sometimes, using once, few, many, or a class for an expanded clone.

abundance: NA
v_gene: TRBV2
d_gene: TRBD2
j_gene: TRBJ2-7
CDR3aa: CASTKERGGLSRNEQYF
CDR3nt: TGTGCCAGCACGAAGGAGCGGGGGGGCCTTTCGAGGAACGAGCAGTACTTC

abundance: NA
v_gene: TRBV5-1
d_gene: TRBD2
j_gene: TRBJ2-7
CDR3aa: CASSPFPSNGTSGGTALFSYEQYF
CDR3nt: TGCGCCAGCAGCCCGTTCCCCTCCAACGGGACTAGCGGGGGAACCGCCCTATTCTCCTACGAGCAGTACTTC

abundance: NA
v_gene: TRBV4-1
d_gene: NA
j_gene: TRBJ1-6
CDR3aa: CASSQVGSYNSPLHF
CDR3nt: TGCGCCAGCAGCCAAGTAGGCTCCTATAATTCACCCCTCCACTTT

abundance: NA
v_gene: TRBV5-6
d_gene: TRBD1
j_gene: TRBJ1-2
CDR3aa: CASSLGQGIRYTF
CDR3nt: TGTGCCAGCAGCTTGGGACAGGGGATCCGCTACACCTTC

abundance: NA
v_gene: TRBV29-1
d_gene: NA
j_gene: TRBJ2-1
CDR3aa: CSVGSLGWYNEQFF
CDR3nt: TGCAGCGTGGGCTCGCTAGGATGGTACAATGAGCAGTTCTTC

abundance: NA
v_gene: TRBV29-1
d_gene: TRBD2
j_gene: TRBJ2-3
CDR3aa: CSVIAGGTDTQYF
CDR3nt: TGCAGCGTGATAGCGGGAGGGACAGATACGCAGTATTTT

abundance: few
v_gene: TRBV12-3/TRBV12-4
d_gene: NA
j_gene: TRBJ2-4
CDR3aa: CASSRRDFRNIQYF
CDR3nt: TGTGCCAGCAGTCGCCGGGACTTCCGAAACATTCAGTACTTC

abundance: NA
v_gene: TRBV10-3
d_gene: NA
j_gene: TRBJ2-1
CDR3aa: CAIRTGQTYNEQFF
CDR3nt: TGTGCCATCAGAACAGGACAAACCTACAATGAGCAGTTCTTC

abundance: few
v_gene: TRBV5-1
d_gene: NA
j_gene: TRBJ2-5
CDR3aa: CASSLGQTLETQYF
CDR3nt: TGCGCCAGCAGCTTGGGACAGACTTTAGAGACCCAGTACTTC

abundance: NA
v_gene: TRBV10-3
d_gene: NA
j_gene: TRBJ1-2
CDR3aa: CPISDPVRTEGYTF
CDR3nt: TGTCCCATCAGTGACCCGGTTCGGACAGAAGGCTACACCTTC

abundance: NA
v_gene: TRBV28
d_gene: NA
j_gene: TRBJ1-1
CDR3aa: CASITPHGGSGNTEAFF
CDR3nt: TGTGCCAGCATCACTCCCCACGGGGGCTCGGGGAACACTGAAGCTTTCTTT

abundance: few
v_gene: TRBV28
d_gene: NA
j_gene: TRBJ2-3
CDR3aa: CASSWGETDTQYF
CDR3nt: TGTGCCAGCAGTTGGGGGGAGACAGATACGCAGTATTTT

abundance: few
v_gene: TRBV29-1
d_gene: NA
j_gene: TRBJ1-2
CDR3aa: CSVLDGTNYGYTF
CDR3nt: TGCAGCGTTCTTGACGGTACTAACTATGGCTACACCTTC

abundance: NA
v_gene: TRBV18
d_gene: TRBD1
j_gene: TRBJ1-2
CDR3aa: CASSPPLFTGEHGGYTF
CDR3nt: TGTGCCAGCTCACCACCTCTTTTCACAGGGGAGCATGGGGGCTACACCTTC

abundance: NA
v_gene: TRBV3-1
d_gene: NA
j_gene: TRBJ2-3
CDR3aa: CASSQNTGRYADTQYF
CDR3nt: TGTGCCAGCAGCCAAAATACAGGGAGGTACGCAGATACGCAGTATTTT

abundance: NA
v_gene: TRBV20-1
d_gene: NA
j_gene: TRBJ2-3
CDR3aa: CRVGGQGINSADTQYF
CDR3nt: TGCAGGGTCGGTGGGCAGGGTATAAACAGCGCAGATACGCAGTATTTT

abundance: NA
v_gene: TRBV27
d_gene: NA
j_gene: TRBJ2-4
CDR3aa: CASATELAKNIQYF
CDR3nt: TGTGCCAGCGCGACAGAACTAGCCAAAAACATTCAGTACTTC

abundance: NA
v_gene: TRBV28
d_gene: TRBD2
j_gene: TRBJ2-3
CDR3aa: CASSSSSLAASTDTQYF
CDR3nt: TGTGCCAGCAGTTCCAGCTCACTAGCGGCTAGCACAGATACGCAGTATTTT

abundance: many
v_gene: TRBV20-1
d_gene: TRBD2
j_gene: TRBJ2-3
CDR3aa: CSASPTSGGRYVGNTQYF
CDR3nt: TGCAGTGCTAGCCCGACTAGCGGGGGGCGCTATGTTGGAAATACGCAGTATTTT

abundance: few
v_gene: TRBV20-1
d_gene: TRBD1
j_gene: TRBJ1-1
CDR3aa: CSARDEAGGTAFF
CDR3nt: TGCAGTGCTAGAGATGAGGCAGGGGGCACAGCTTTCTTT

abundance: NA
v_gene: TRBV5-1
d_gene: TRBD2
j_gene: TRBJ2-1
CDR3aa: CASSLASSGGAHEQFF
CDR3nt: TGCGCCAGCAGCTTGGCGTCTAGCGGGGGGGCTCATGAGCAGTTCTTC

abundance: NA
v_gene: TRBV20-1
d_gene: NA
j_gene: TRBJ1-5
CDR3aa: CSAPAGGLGNQPQHF
CDR3nt: TGCAGTGCTCCGGCGGGGGGGCTGGGTAATCAGCCCCAGCATTTT

abundance: NA
v_gene: TRBV27
d_gene: NA
j_gene: TRBJ1-2
CDR3aa: CASSLNAHAQGYGYTF
CDR3nt: TGTGCCAGCAGTTTAAATGCGCACGCACAGGGCTATGGCTACACCTTC

abundance: NA
v_gene: TRBV9
d_gene: NA
j_gene: TRBJ2-7
CDR3aa: CASALTDGPSYEQYF
CDR3nt: TGTGCCAGCGCCCTGACGGACGGGCCCTCCTACGAGCAGTACTTC

abundance: many
v_gene: TRBV4-1
d_gene: NA
j_gene: TRBJ2-1
CDR3aa: CASSSTGLREQFF
CDR3nt: TGCGCCAGCAGTTCCACAGGGCTTCGTGAGCAGTTCTTC

abundance: few
v_gene: TRBV7-6
d_gene: NA
j_gene: TRBJ2-5
CDR3aa: CASSSMTSSQETQYF
CDR3nt: TGTGCCAGCAGCTCCATGACTAGTTCCCAAGAGACCCAGTACTTC

abundance: NA
v_gene: TRBV20-1
d_gene: NA
j_gene: TRBJ1-3
CDR3aa: CSARDGRAPGNTIYF
CDR3nt: TGCAGTGCTAGAGATGGCCGGGCCCCTGGAAACACCATATATTTT

abundance: few
v_gene: TRBV6-5
d_gene: TRBD1
j_gene: TRBJ1-1
CDR3aa: CASSTWTGGGEAFF
CDR3nt: TGTGCCAGCAGTACCTGGACAGGGGGAGGGGAAGCTTTCTTT

abundance: once
v_gene: TRBV20-1
d_gene: TRBD2
j_gene: TRBJ2-5
CDR3aa: CSARGLVTNEQYF
CDR3nt: TGCAGTGCTAGGGGACTAGTAACCAATGAGCAGTACTTC

abundance: NA
v_gene: TRBV9
d_gene: NA
j_gene: TRBJ1-2
CDR3aa: CASSYEQADYGYTF
CDR3nt: TGTGCCAGCAGCTACGAACAAGCAGACTATGGCTACACCTTC

abundance: few
v_gene: TRBV7-2
d_gene: NA
j_gene: TRBJ2-6
CDR3aa: CASTFEVSSGANVLTF
CDR3nt: TGTGCCAGCACCTTTGAGGTTTCTTCTGGGGCCAACGTCCTGACTTTC

abundance: NA
v_gene: TRBV12-3/TRBV12-4
d_gene: NA
j_gene: TRBJ1-1
CDR3aa: CASSTGGMGSTEAFF
CDR3nt: TGTGCCAGCAGTACTGGTGGGATGGGGAGCACTGAAGCTTTCTTT

abundance: NA
v_gene: TRBV5-4
d_gene: NA
j_gene: TRBJ1-4
CDR3aa: CASSGEPGVANEKLFF
CDR3nt: TGTGCCAGCAGCGGTGAACCTGGGGTGGCTAATGAAAAACTGTTTTTT

abundance: few
v_gene: TRBV24-1
d_gene: NA
j_gene: TRBJ2-1
CDR3aa: CATSVSSIPYNEQFF
CDR3nt: TGTGCCACCAGTGTCAGCTCCATCCCCTACAATGAGCAGTTCTTC

abundance: NA
v_gene: TRBV7-6
d_gene: TRBD2
j_gene: TRBJ2-1
CDR3aa: CASSRTSGVFNEQFF
CDR3nt: TGTGCCAGCAGTAGGACTAGCGGGGTTTTTAATGAGCAGTTCTTC

abundance: NA
v_gene: TRBV6-2/TRBV6-3
d_gene: NA
j_gene: TRBJ2-5
CDR3aa: CASRYRRGQETQYF
CDR3nt: TGTGCCAGCAGGTACCGGAGGGGGCAAGAGACCCAGTACTTC

abundance: NA
v_gene: TRBV20-1
d_gene: NA
j_gene: TRBJ2-7
CDR3aa: CSLLGRNTYEQYF
CDR3nt: TGCAGCCTCTTGGGTCGGAATACCTACGAGCAGTACTTC

abundance: once
v_gene: TRBV20-1
d_gene: NA
j_gene: TRBJ1-1
CDR3aa: CRARVGTEAFF
CDR3nt: TGCCGGGCCCGTGTTGGCACTGAAGCTTTCTTT

abundance: few
v_gene: TRBV7-6
d_gene: TRBD2
j_gene: TRBJ2-1
CDR3aa: CASSLAVLAGEYNEQFF
CDR3nt: TGTGCCAGCAGCTTAGCTGTATTAGCGGGGGAATACAATGAGCAGTTCTTC

abundance: once
v_gene: TRBV18
d_gene: NA
j_gene: TRBJ2-1
CDR3aa: CASSPPLRGYNEQFF
CDR3nt: TGTGCCAGCTCACCACCGTTAAGGGGCTACAATGAGCAGTTCTTC

abundance: few
v_gene: TRBV4-1
d_gene: TRBD1
j_gene: TRBJ2-1
CDR3aa: CASSHPSLRSGQGADEQFF
CDR3nt: TGCGCCAGCAGCCACCCTTCTCTTCGATCGGGACAGGGGGCAGATGAGCAGTTCTTC

abundance: NA
v_gene: TRBV6-5
d_gene: TRBD2
j_gene: TRBJ2-1
CDR3aa: CASSYSLGLAGDDSYNEQFF
CDR3nt: TGTGCCAGCAGTTACTCTCTGGGACTAGCGGGGGACGACTCCTACAATGAGCAGTTCTTC

abundance: few
v_gene: TRBV9
d_gene: TRBD2
j_gene: TRBJ2-7
CDR3aa: CASSVIGTSGGEQYF
CDR3nt: TGTGCCAGCAGCGTAATAGGGACTAGCGGAGGGGAGCAGTACTTC

abundance: NA
v_gene: TRBV9
d_gene: NA
j_gene: TRBJ2-3
CDR3aa: CASSVELRGTQYF
CDR3nt: TGTGCCAGCAGCGTAGAGTTGCGGGGAACGCAGTATTTT

abundance: NA
v_gene: TRBV29-1
d_gene: TRBD2
j_gene: TRBJ2-1
CDR3aa: CSVVGTNYSEQFF
CDR3nt: TGCAGCGTTGTAGGGACTAACTACAGTGAGCAGTTCTTC

abundance: NA
v_gene: TRBV5-4
d_gene: NA
j_gene: TRBJ1-1
CDR3aa: CTSSSSPRVRPPEAFF
CDR3nt: TGTACCAGCAGCTCCAGCCCAAGGGTCAGACCCCCTGAAGCTTTCTTT

abundance: few
v_gene: TRBV5-1
d_gene: NA
j_gene: TRBJ2-2
CDR3aa: CASRIEVLANTGELFF
CDR3nt: TGCGCCAGCAGGATCGAGGTACTCGCGAACACCGGGGAGCTGTTTTTT

abundance: few
v_gene: TRBV7-9
d_gene: TRBD1
j_gene: TRBJ2-1
CDR3aa: CASSEVRRQGYNEQFF
CDR3nt: TGTGCCAGCAGCGAAGTGAGGAGACAGGGCTACAATGAGCAGTTCTTC

abundance: NA
v_gene: TRBV20-1
d_gene: NA
j_gene: TRBJ2-1
CDR3aa: CSADQPDSYNEQFF
CDR3nt: TGCAGTGCTGACCAGCCGGACTCCTACAATGAGCAGTTCTTC

abundance: NA
v_gene: TRBV27
d_gene: NA
j_gene: TRBJ1-2
CDR3aa: CASSLRGVDGYTF
CDR3nt: TGTGCCAGCAGTTTAAGAGGGGTCGATGGCTACACCTTC

abundance: NA
v_gene: TRBV7-9
d_gene: TRBD2
j_gene: TRBJ2-1
CDR3aa: CASSSTILAGGLNEQFF
CDR3nt: TGTGCCAGCAGCTCTACTATACTAGCGGGGGGGCTGAATGAGCAGTTCTTC

abundance: NA
v_gene: TRBV9
d_gene: NA
j_gene: TRBJ2-7
CDR3aa: CAGSVGVDGYEQYF
CDR3nt: TGTGCCGGCAGCGTGGGGGTCGACGGGTACGAGCAGTACTTC

abundance: many
v_gene: TRBV27
d_gene: NA
j_gene: TRBJ2-1
CDR3aa: CASSFGAGRSEQFF
CDR3nt: TGTGCCAGCAGTTTTGGGGCGGGGCGGAGCGAGCAGTTCTTC

abundance: few
v_gene: TRBV4-1
d_gene: TRBD2
j_gene: TRBJ2-3
CDR3aa: CASSPREGRRDTQYF
CDR3nt: TGCGCCAGCTCTCCGCGGGAGGGCCGACGCGACACGCAGTATTTT

abundance: NA
v_gene: TRBV6-5
d_gene: TRBD2
j_gene: TRBJ2-7
CDR3aa: CASSYSFGRTSYEQYF
CDR3nt: TGTGCCAGCAGTTACTCATTCGGGAGGACCTCCTACGAGCAGTACTTC